These T cell receptor beta chains were read from a single sample in a study of T cells in localized non-small cell lung cancer. Profiling relied on immunoSEQ multiplex PCR, and the TCRdb table lists in-frame clones only, not all of them. The table includes roughly 30,000 clones, more than 70% detected once. The sequenced sample was peripheral blood, obtained before any cancer treatment. The receptor set was obtained from a woman aged 35 to 69 with stage I lung adenocarcinoma. Each CDR3 is given with its conserved first and last residue. The D gene is left open where the match is weak.

TRBJ2-5 | - | TRBV5-4 | CASSLMGTETQYF
TRBJ2-1 | - | TRBV9 | CASSGGVDGYNEQFF
TRBJ1-3 | TRBD1 | TRBV4-3 | CASSRGQGHGNTIYF
TRBJ2-5 | - | TRBV7-7 | CASSLDVGGETQYF
TRBJ1-2 | TRBD1 | TRBV7-2 | CASSFGGGGGYGYTF
TRBJ1-4 | TRBD1 | TRBV27 | CASSLYPGTGDSATNEKLFF
TRBJ2-7 | TRBD1 | TRBV6-6 | CASSYSMDRAYEQYF
TRBJ2-3 | - | TRBV7-2 | CASSLGAVGTDTQYF
TRBJ2-5 | TRBD1 | TRBV4-1 | CASSQGFTGTAQETQYF
TRBJ1-1 | - | TRBV19 | CASSTGDGGTEAFF
TRBJ2-1 | - | TRBV7-3 | CASSLQAGSYNEQFF
TRBJ2-1 | TRBD2 | TRBV6-1 | CASSVERGAHNEQFF
TRBJ2-7 | TRBD1 | TRBV4-3 | CASSQDPGQGVFEQYF
TRBJ1-4 | - | TRBV4-3 | CASSQGTGNEKLFF
TRBJ2-1 | - | TRBV5-1 | CASSRTEKYNEQFF
TRBJ1-5 | TRBD1 | TRBV12-5 | CASAGGRDSVNNQPQHF
TRBJ1-2 | TRBD1 | TRBV5-6 | CASSLDRGSYGYTF
TRBJ2-2 | - | TRBV6-4 | CASSENQPTGELFF
TRBJ1-6 | - | TRBV19 | CASRGHPDINNSPLHF
- | TRBD2 | TRBV28 | CASSPLWAAGTYEQYF
TRBJ1-2 | - | TRBV6-6 | CASSSGTYGYTF
TRBJ2-1 | TRBD1 | TRBV5-6 | CASSMTGEDEQFF
TRBJ1-2 | - | TRBV27 | CASSFLSDRGWSGGYTF
TRBJ2-3 | TRBD1 | TRBV4-2 | CASSQNRGQGADTQYF
TRBJ2-7 | - | TRBV4-2 | CASSQGRGAYEQYF
TRBJ1-5 | - | TRBV2 | CASMGSREGNQPQHF
TRBJ1-1 | - | TRBV19 | CASSAKGTVNTEAFF
TRBJ2-1 | - | TRBV6-4 | CASSYTLNYEQFF
TRBJ1-1 | - | TRBV19 | CASSIPLDGEAFF
TRBJ2-3 | TRBD2 | TRBV15 | CATSREAGGPLDTQYF
TRBJ1-6 | - | TRBV19 | CASSIRSTLGNSPLHF
TRBJ1-1 | TRBD1 | TRBV28 | CASITLFGQGGDTEAFF
TRBJ2-7 | TRBD1 | TRBV6-5 | CASSPGQAAYEQYF
TRBJ1-6 | - | TRBV7-9 | CASSVMSTAPLHF
TRBJ1-4 | - | TRBV18 | CASSPGNRNEKLFF
TRBJ1-5 | - | TRBV5-1 | CASSLAEDQPQHF
TRBJ1-3 | - | TRBV4-2 | CASSPGRYSGNTIYF
TRBJ1-6 | - | TRBV19 | CASSPRRTGVQRSPLHF
TRBJ1-4 | - | TRBV18 | CASSQTEKLFF
TRBJ2-3 | - | TRBV20-1 | CSAVSTDTQYF
TRBJ2-7 | - | TRBV21-1 | CASSGTSAYEQYF
TRBJ1-1 | - | TRBV28 | CASREVNTEAFF
TRBJ1-1 | TRBD1 | TRBV5-4 | CASSVPDRGMNTEAFF